This T cell receptor (beta chain) was profiled in a study of blood T cell repertoires in COVID-19. At the level of the study: Samples representing acute and convalescent COVID-19 were sourced from the United States, Italy and Spain. PBMCs, B-cell-depleted T cells, or T cells were the source of the cDNA or gDNA that made up the material.

Germline V lookup: CDR1 MNHEY, CDR2 SVGEGT. The ends lost 6 bases at V and 6 bases at J; junction bases unmatched: 12. The CDR3 is made up of 18 amino acids. Original methodology: Reference gene primers were amplified, and this amplification served to estimate nucleated cell counts. TCRdb keeps only in-frame clones here, not all; method: immunoSEQ multiplex PCR. From that table come the V and J calls and clone size; the DNA was used to work out D and trimming. This table holds about 260,000 clones, roughly 84% found once. This TCR was recovered from a woman aged 40 to 55 who had recovered from COVID-19. The chain employs TRBV6-2 or TRBV6-3 and TRBJ2-3; 16 bases are a match to TRBD2. Sample: peripheral blood. This CDR3 is CASSLGTSGGGAWDTQYF. For the CDR3, the DNA is TGTGCCAGCAGCCTTGGGACTAGCGGGGGGGGTGCTTGGGATACGCAGTATTTT.